The 11 T cell receptor beta chains listed next were all sequenced from one sample in a study of identical twins (dated by TCRdb to the mid-2010s). Library preparation was by 5' RACE. Data came from an Illumina HiSeq 2000. The raw public data were reprocessed by TCRdb itself: fastp quality trimming at Q25, MiXCR clonotype calling, in-frame beta chains only. A single entry per CDR3 protein holds the most common genes and DNA from its merged rows. This sample lists approximately 700,000 distinct CDR3 sequences; over 5% were detected once. The top ten clones comprise 1.5% to 2% of the sample. Sequencing was performed on naive T cells sorted from blood. The intended sense of this specimen's cell subset or site label: cells isolated with a human naive T-cell isolation kit. Receptor source: a young man in good health.

J is TRBJ2-5 and V is TRBV10-3; D is possibly TRBD2 (5 bases). The V end was cut by 6 bases, the J end by 2 bases, with 13 bases between. CDR1 and CDR2 (germline): ENHRY, SYGVKD. The CDR3 totals 14 residues. CDR3 sequence reads: CAIRAEGGQETQYF. In DNA form, the CDR3 reads TGTGCCATCAGGGCAGAGGGTGGTCAAGAGACCCAGTACTTC.

The J gene is TRBJ1-1, the V gene TRBV16; TRBD1 is a possible D gene (5 bases). V dropped 2 bases and J dropped 11 bases, with 12 bases sitting between them. Looked up from germline, CDR1 is KGHSY and CDR2 is FQNENV. The CDR3 sequence is 12 residues long. As DNA, the CDR3 is TGTGCCAGCAGCCAAGGGGCCCCCTCCGCTTTCTTT. It specifies CASSQGAPSAFF.

The chain carries TRBV3-1 and TRBJ2-1, with D tentatively TRBD2 (5 bases). V lost 4 bases to trimming and J lost 7 bases, with 14 bases between them. The CDR3 loop spans 14 amino acids. Germline assignment: CDR1 LGHDT and CDR2 YNNKEL (reference sequence). The CDR3 spells CASSPGLLTNEQFF. In DNA form, the CDR3 reads TGTGCCAGCAGCCCTGGACTCCTAACAAATGAGCAGTTCTTC.

This clonotype was recorded many times. CDR3 sequence: CSVSTRVGSYEQYF. CDR3 nucleotides: TGCAGTGTCAGTACGAGGGTTGGCTCCTACGAGCAGTACTTC. This chain joins TRBV20-1 and TRBJ2-7; a possible D gene is TRBD2 (5 bases). Trimming removed 7 bases from V and 0 bases from J, with 16 bases in between. Germline CDR1 is DFQATT and CDR2 is SNEGSKA (reference sequence). The CDR3 is 14 residues long.

This clonotype has only a few counts. The chain combines TRBV11-2 with TRBJ2-1; D is uncertain. Per germline, CDR1 SGHAT and CDR2 FQNNGV. The CDR3 extends over 15 amino acids. V shed 1 base and J shed 2 bases, with 9 bases lying between them. The CDR3 DNA reads as TGTGCCAGCAGCTTAGCTCAGATCCCCTACAATGAGCAGTTCTTC. Amino acids: CASSLAQIPYNEQFF.

Ten or more counts support this clonotype. This chain joins TRBV28 and TRBJ2-7, with D unclear. The germline CDR1 and CDR2 sequences are MDHEN and SYDVKM. The CDR3 totals 13 residues. Deletions cut 2 bases from V and 3 bases from J, with 8 bases between. CDR3 sequence reads: CASSLGQHYEQYV. The DNA of the CDR3 is TGTGCCAGCAGTTTAGGGCAGCACTACGAGCAGTACGTC.

The chain couples TRBV6-5 to TRBJ1-4; tentative D call: TRBD1 (5 bases). There are 17 residues in the CDR3. Trimming took off 0 bases at V and 6 bases at J, with 17 bases between the two ends. Germline CDR1 and CDR2: MNHEY and SVGAGI. Here the CDR3 reads CASSYSPLDAGHEKLFF. The DNA of the CDR3 is TGTGCCAGCAGTTACTCCCCTTTGGATGCAGGGCATGAAAAACTGTTTTTT.

This clonotype was detected ten times or more. The CDR3 here is CAITKDSRSYNEQFF. The CDR3 region has the DNA TGTGCCATCACAAAGGACTCCCGCTCCTACAATGAGCAGTTCTTC. The rearrangement uses TRBV10-3 and TRBJ2-1, with a possible D match to TRBD2 (5 bases). V was shortened by 7 bases and J by 0 bases, with 13 bases between the two germline ends. CDR3 length: 15 amino acids. Germline CDR1 and CDR2: ENHRY and SYGVKD.

CDR3 region: CASSLARQNTGELFF. CDR3 nucleotides: TGTGCCAGCAGCTTAGCGAGGCAGAACACCGGGGAGCTGTTTTTT. The chain recombines TRBV7-9 with TRBJ2-2; D unclear. Germline V CDR1 and CDR2: SEHNR, FQNEAQ (reference sequence). The CDR3 runs to 15 residues. The V end was cut by 0 bases, the J end by 1 base, with 6 bases between. Supplemented by reference TRBV7-9 and TRBJ2-2, the full variable domain reads DTGVSQNPRHKITKRGQNVTFRCDPISEHNRLYWYRQTLGQGPEFLTYFQNEAQLEKSRLLSDRFSAERPKGSFSTLEIQRTEQGDSAMYLCASSLARQNTGELFFGEGSRLTVL.

The genes are TRBV12-3 or TRBV12-4 and TRBJ2-7, with TRBD2 identical over 8 bases. The CDR3 loop spans 15 amino acids. The V gene end was trimmed by 5 bases and the J gene end by 0 bases; junction bases not matched to a gene: 6. The CDR3 here is CASSPSTSDSYEQYF. DNA of the CDR3: TGTGCCAGCAGTCCCTCGACTAGCGACTCCTACGAGCAGTACTTC.

This chain links TRBV7-8 with TRBJ2-5, with a weak D call TRBD2 (6 bases). Germline values: CDR1 SGHVS, CDR2 FQNEAQ. The germline V and J ends were trimmed by 8 bases and 5 bases, with 27 bases remaining between them. This CDR3 spans 17 amino acids. In DNA, the CDR3 is TGTGCCAGCTCCCCCAACCGGGACTCCCGTTTCTTGGAGACCCAGTACTTC. This codes for CASSPNRDSRFLETQYF.